Listed below are T cell receptor beta chains from one sample, sequenced in a study of identical twins. TCRdb re-called the 5' RACE reads through MiXCR, storing one row per CDR3 protein. Of 690,000 or so distinct CDR3 sequences listed, more than 6.5% are singletons. These data were also filed under a second study, of yellow fever vaccine responses in identical twins.

Sequenced sample: PBMCs. These receptors all stem from a woman aged 18 to 35 in good health. The CDR3 runs from the conserved cysteine through the conserved F or W. D genes are given only for firm matches. Clone sizes are given selectively: once, few, many, or a class where the clone is expanded.

clone size | D gene | J gene | V gene | CDR3 DNA | CDR3 protein
many | TRBD2 | TRBJ2-1 | TRBV12-3/TRBV12-4 | TGTGCCAGCAGCCGCGGACTAGCGGGAGTAGAGCAGTTCTTC | CASSRGLAGVEQFF
many | NA | TRBJ2-3 | TRBV7-2 | TGTGCCAGCAGCTTGGCCTTAGGCGGCACAGATACGCAGTATTTT | CASSLALGGTDTQYF
few | NA | TRBJ1-2 | TRBV27 | TGTGCCAGCAGTTTATTCCAGGGTTTGGATGGCTACACCTTC | CASSLFQGLDGYTF
few | NA | TRBJ2-2 | TRBV7-3 | TGTGCCAGCAGCAATACTAGGACCGGGGAGCTGTTTTTT | CASSNTRTGELFF
few | TRBD1 | TRBJ2-3 | TRBV11-2 | TGTGCCAGCAGCCGGGACAGGACCCAAGTTGGAGGGCAGTATTTT | CASSRDRTQVGGQYF
NA | NA | TRBJ2-7 | TRBV20-1 | TGCAGTGCTAGAGATAAGACAGAGAGGTGGTCCTACGAGCAGTACTTC | CSARDKTERWSYEQYF
few | NA | TRBJ2-3 | TRBV6-2/TRBV6-3 | TGTGCCAGCAGTACTTGGGAACTTTCGGAGACAGATACGCAGTATTTT | CASSTWELSETDTQYF
NA | TRBD1 | TRBJ2-3 | TRBV4-3 | TGCGCCAGCAGCCAAGGTGGACAGGGAAGAACAGATACGCAGTATTTT | CASSQGGQGRTDTQYF
NA | NA | TRBJ1-2 | TRBV2 | TGTGCCAGCAGGCAGGGGTTCGGCTACACCTTC | CASRQGFGYTF
many | NA | TRBJ1-4 | TRBV3-1 | TGTGCCAGCAGCCCGCCGGGACTGGATGAAAAACTGTTTTTT | CASSPPGLDEKLFF
few | NA | TRBJ1-4 | TRBV29-1 | TGCAGCGTTAAACAGGCACGAAATGAAAAACTGTTTTTT | CSVKQARNEKLFF
many | TRBD2 | TRBJ2-5 | TRBV7-9 | TGTGCCAGCAGCAGGACTAGCGGGAGGCAAGAGACCCAGTACTTC | CASSRTSGRQETQYF
few | TRBD1 | TRBJ2-5 | TRBV5-1 | TGCGCCAGCAGCGGACCCGGGACAGGGACGCGCGAGACCCAGTACTTC | CASSGPGTGTRETQYF
few | TRBD2 | TRBJ2-1 | TRBV6-2/TRBV6-3 | TGTGCCAGCAGTCCTTCGGGAGGCTTTTACAATGAGCAGTTCTTC | CASSPSGGFYNEQFF
many | NA | TRBJ1-1 | TRBV3-1 | TGTGCCAGCAGCCAAGGACAGGCGAACACTGAAGCTTTCTTT | CASSQGQANTEAFF
many | NA | TRBJ2-3 | TRBV12-3/TRBV12-4 | TGTGCCAGCCGACGGGAAGGCACAGATACGCAGTATTTT | CASRREGTDTQYF
many | TRBD1 | TRBJ2-1 | TRBV4-2 | TGTGCCAGCAGCCCCCACAGGGGGTACGCCTATGAGCAGTTCTTC | CASSPHRGYAYEQFF
NA | NA | TRBJ2-3 | TRBV10-2 | TGCGCCAGCAGTGACCGTTTGGGCACAGATACGCAGTATTTT | CASSDRLGTDTQYF
few | TRBD2 | TRBJ2-1 | TRBV6-2/TRBV6-3 | TGTGCCAGCAGCTCGACTAGACTAGCGGCTAACTCCTACAATGAGCAGTTCTTC | CASSSTRLAANSYNEQFF
many | NA | TRBJ1-1 | TRBV5-5 | TGTGCCAGCGAGGCCACTCAGTGGACTGAAGCTTTCTTT | CASEATQWTEAFF
NA | NA | TRBJ2-7 | TRBV13 | TGTGCCAGCAGCTTAGGGAAGAGCGTCTACGAGCAGTACTTC | CASSLGKSVYEQYF
NA | NA | TRBJ2-5 | TRBV7-6 | TGTGCCAGCAGCTTAGCGTTGGGAGAGCAAGAGACCCAGTACTTC | CASSLALGEQETQYF
few | NA | TRBJ2-3 | TRBV12-3/TRBV12-4 | TGTGCCAGCAGTGGACCGGCACTAGATGCAGATACGCAGTATTTT | CASSGPALDADTQYF
NA | NA | TRBJ2-3 | TRBV20-1 | TGCAGCCGCCGCGTCAGGGGAGATACGCAGTATTTT | CSRRVRGDTQYF
NA | NA | TRBJ2-1 | TRBV7-9 | TGTGCCAGCAGCTTCGCCGGAAGACCCAATGAGCAGTTCTTC | CASSFAGRPNEQFF
few | NA | TRBJ2-1 | TRBV5-1 | TGCGCCAGCAGCGGGGGACTGGGGCCCTCCTACAATGAGCAGTTCTTC | CASSGGLGPSYNEQFF
NA | NA | TRBJ2-3 | TRBV6-4 | TGTGCCAGCAGTGCCAAAACTAGCACAGATACGCAGTATTTT | CASSAKTSTDTQYF
NA | TRBD1 | TRBJ2-2 | TRBV9 | TGTGCCAGCAGCGTAGAAGGGGGCGGCGGGGAGCTGTTTTTT | CASSVEGGGGELFF
few | TRBD2 | TRBJ2-1 | TRBV5-1 | TGCGCCAGCAGCCCGGGACTAGGGGGCAATGAGCAGTTCTTC | CASSPGLGGNEQFF
few | TRBD2 | TRBJ2-1 | TRBV20-1 | TGCAGTGCTACACCAATTAGCGGGGGCTACAATGAGCAGTTCTTC | CSATPISGGYNEQFF
NA | TRBD2 | TRBJ2-1 | TRBV3-1 | TGTGCCAGCAGCCAAGTTGTACTAGCGGGGGGGCACTCCTACAATGAGCAGTTCTTC | CASSQVVLAGGHSYNEQFF
NA | NA | TRBJ2-7 | TRBV20-1 | TGCAGTGCTAGAGATCTGGCGACCCATTCTGCCTACGAGCAGTACTTC | CSARDLATHSAYEQYF
many | TRBD1 | TRBJ2-7 | TRBV18 | TGTGCCAGCTCAGGACAGGGGGCCTCCTACGAGCAGTACTTC | CASSGQGASYEQYF
few | TRBD2 | TRBJ2-1 | TRBV5-1 | TGCGCCAGCAAGGGGGTCCTAGCGGGAAAGAATGAGCAGTTCTTC | CASKGVLAGKNEQFF
NA | TRBD1 | TRBJ2-3 | TRBV15 | TGTGCCACCAGCGGGCAGGACAGGGCGACAGATACGCAGTATTTT | CATSGQDRATDTQYF
few | NA | TRBJ1-2 | TRBV6-1 | TGTGCCAGCGTGAGGTCTAACTATGGCTACACCTTC | CASVRSNYGYTF
few | TRBD2 | TRBJ2-1 | TRBV7-3 | TGTGCCAGCAGCTTAAAGCGGGGGGGCTCCTACAATGAGCAGTTCTTC | CASSLKRGGSYNEQFF
many | TRBD1 | TRBJ2-4 | TRBV5-6 | TGTGCCAGCAGCCTACAGGGGAACAAAAACATTCAGTACTTC | CASSLQGNKNIQYF
many | TRBD1 | TRBJ2-6 | TRBV5-1 | TGCGCCAGCAGCTTGATTCGGCAGGGGGCGGTAGGGGCCAACGTCCTGACTTTC | CASSLIRQGAVGANVLTF
NA | NA | TRBJ2-5 | TRBV7-2 | TGTGCCAGCAGCTCGTTCGGAATCCAAGAGACCCAGTACTTC | CASSSFGIQETQYF
NA | NA | TRBJ2-6 | TRBV2 | TGTGCCAGCAGTGATGGGGGCCGCCCTTCTGGGGCCAACGTCCTGACTTTC | CASSDGGRPSGANVLTF
few | TRBD2 | TRBJ2-7 | TRBV18 | TGTGCCAGCTCACCCTCCGGGACTAGTCTCTACGAGCAGTACTTC | CASSPSGTSLYEQYF
many | NA | TRBJ2-1 | TRBV20-1 | TGCAGTGCTCCCCCCGAAGTGACTATTAACTACAATGAGCAGTTCTTC | CSAPPEVTINYNEQFF
NA | TRBD2 | TRBJ2-7 | TRBV20-1 | TGCAGTGCTAATCCCGGGACTAGCGGGAGAGAGCAGTACTTC | CSANPGTSGREQYF
NA | TRBD2 | TRBJ2-5 | TRBV7-2 | TGTGCCAGCAGCTTACCCCAAAGCGGGAGGTCAGAGACCCAGTACTTC | CASSLPQSGRSETQYF
few | NA | TRBJ1-5 | TRBV20-1 | TGCAGTGCTATACGACAGCTGCTGAGTCAGCCCCAGCATTTT | CSAIRQLLSQPQHF
few | NA | TRBJ1-5 | TRBV7-9 | TGTGCCAGCAGCTCCCGTGGCGGGACGGCGGATCAGCCCCAGCATTTT | CASSSRGGTADQPQHF